One and the same sample provided the 6 T cell receptor beta chains below, sequenced in a study of T cell responses to AZD1222 COVID-19 vaccine. Only in-frame clones appear in the TCRdb table, and some are missing; sequencing was by immunoSEQ multiplex PCR. The data contain approximately 150,000 clones, roughly nine tenths of them singletons. Sequencing used peripheral blood, obtained on day 0 of AZD1222 vaccination. These receptors came from an adult in good health.

The V call is TRBV7-2, the J call TRBJ2-7; 9 nucleotides agree with TRBD2. Per germline, CDR1 SGHTA and CDR2 FQGNSA. The length of the CDR3 is 15 residues. The trim removed 0 bases at V and 5 bases at J, leaving 5 bases unmatched. The CDR3 sequence: CASSLASGSFHEQYF. The CDR3 region has the DNA TGTGCCAGCAGCTTAGCTAGCGGGAGCTTCCACGAGCAGTACTTC.

The J gene is TRBJ1-4, the V gene TRBV5-8; no clear D. CDR3 length: 15 residues. V was clipped by 0 bases and J by 5 bases, with 11 bases between them. Germline CDR1 reads SGHTS; CDR2 reads YDEGEE. CDR3: CASSLGRWGNEKLFF. The CDR3 DNA follows: TGTGCCAGCAGCTTGGGACGGTGGGGAAATGAAAAACTGTTTTTT. Combining the CDR3 with reference TRBV5-8 and TRBJ1-4 gives the whole variable domain EAGVTQSPTHLIKTRGQQATLRCSPISGHTSVYWYQQALGLGLQFLLWYDEGEERNRGNFPPRFSGRQFPNYSSELNVNALELEDSALYLCASSLGRWGNEKLFFGSGTQLSVL.

CDR3 protein: CATQRPGIKYGELFF. DNA of the CDR3: TGTGCCACCCAAAGGCCCGGCATAAAATACGGGGAGCTGTTTTTT. This chain connects TRBV2 to TRBJ2-2; unclear D gene. This CDR3 spans 15 amino acids. Trimming pared 10 bases from V and 7 bases from J, leaving 22 bases between. The V gene's germline CDR1 is SNHLY and CDR2 FYNNEI.

The chain couples TRBV6-1 to TRBJ1-2; D is unclear. V gave up 0 bases and J gave up 5 bases, with 7 bases separating them. In germline, CDR1 is MNHNS, CDR2 SASEGT. The CDR3 spans 13 residues. The CDR3 coding sequence is TGTGCCAGCAGTGAAGCCTCGACTTATGGCTACACCTTC. This gives the protein CASSEASTYGYTF.

The rearrangement joins TRBV11-2 to TRBJ2-7; D possibly uses TRBD1 or TRBD2 (5 bases each). The CDR3 contains 16 residues. V shed 6 bases and J shed 13 bases, with 31 bases lying between them. The germline gives CDR1 SGHAT, CDR2 FQNNGV. The DNA of the CDR3 is TGTGCCAGCAGATATCCCGGTCGGGGCAGGGTGCGACGCACCTACTTC. Translation gives CASRYPGRGRVRRTYF. The full variable domain, with the rest looked up from reference TRBV11-2 and TRBJ2-7, is EAGVAQSPRYKIIEKRQSVAFWCNPISGHATLYWYQQILGQGPKLLIQFQNNGVVDDSQLPKDRFSAERLKGVDSTLKIQPAKLEDSAVYLCASRYPGRGRVRRTYFGPGTRLTVT.

The chain recombines TRBV6-5 with TRBJ1-1; D not certain. Trimming cost V 4 bases and J 8 bases, with 17 bases left between them. Germline V CDR1 and CDR2: MNHEY, SVGAGI. There are 14 residues in the CDR3. The CDR3 DNA reads TGTGCCAGCAGTTCCCCATCGCCAGGATTAGAAGCTTTCTTT. Translating gives CASSSPSPGLEAFF.